These 24 T cell receptor beta chains originate from one sample sequenced in a study of CD8 T cells in ankylosing spondylitis (dated by TCRdb to the late 2010s). The antigens for these receptors are not known. Receptor amplification or capture employed 5' RACE. The instrument was an Illumina HiSeq 2500. Through fastp at Q25 and MiXCR, TCRdb rebuilt clones from the public reads, retaining in-frame beta chains. Each entry merges the rows of one CDR3 protein and shows their most common DNA and genes. The sample profile shows about 330,000 distinct CDR3 sequences; approximately 8% of them were found once. The ten biggest clones cover roughly 15% of the sample. Broad study findings and their caveats: A TCR beta motif made up of several highly homologous amino acid variants appeared to be characteristic of blood from ankylosing spondylitis patients.

Input material: blood, either unsorted or a sorted T cell fraction (not recorded which). Receptors originate from a male donor with ankylosing spondylitis.

The sample holds many counts of this clonotype. The rearrangement joins TRBV7-6 to TRBJ1-1; D uncertain. V shed 4 bases and J shed 4 bases, with 13 bases lying between them. CDR3 size: 14 residues. Germline V gives CDR1 SGHVS, CDR2 FNYEAQ. The CDR3 reads CASSSSGGSTEAFF. CDR3 DNA: TGTGCCAGCAGCTCGTCGGGTGGGAGCACTGAAGCTTTCTTT.

This clonotype was recorded a few times. This sequence joins TRBV20-1 and TRBJ2-7, with D possibly being TRBD1 or TRBD2 (5 bases each). CDR1 is DFQATT, CDR2 SNEGSKA, per germline (reference sequence). The CDR3 is 13 amino acids. Trimming pared 1 base from V and 3 bases from J, leaving 10 bases between. CDR3 DNA: TGCAGTGCTAGAGCAGGGACGAGCTACGAGCAGTACTTC. Protein: CSARAGTSYEQYF.

There are a few counts of this clonotype. The chain employs TRBV19 and TRBJ1-5; 7 bases match TRBD1. The germline gives CDR1 LNHDA, CDR2 SQIVND (reference sequence). The CDR3 is 13 residues long. Trimming removed 8 bases from V and 3 bases from J; junction bases left unmatched: 4. The CDR3 loop reads CASGGQINQPQHF. The CDR3 bases are TGTGCCAGTGGGGGACAGATCAATCAGCCCCAGCATTTT.

This clonotype came up a few times. The genes are TRBV7-9 and TRBJ1-1, with a tentative D call TRBD1 (6 bases). Per the germline V gene, CDR1 is SEHNR and CDR2 is FQNEAQ (reference sequence). V lost 5 bases and J lost 7, with 14 bases in between. There are 13 residues in the CDR3. The CDR3 nucleotides read TGTGCCAGCAGCGAACAGCCGGACAGTGAAGCTTTCTTT. This encodes CASSEQPDSEAFF.

This clonotype was observed many times. The gene calls are TRBV9 and TRBJ2-1; tentative D call: TRBD2 (6 bases). CDR3 size: 16 residues. V was clipped by 3 bases and J by 2 bases, with 15 bases between them. Germline assignment: CDR1 SGDLS and CDR2 YYNGEE. The CDR3, as DNA: TGTGCCAGCAGCGGATTAGCTGGAGGGCCCTACAATGAGCAGTTCTTC. The encoded protein is CASSGLAGGPYNEQFF.

This clonotype was picked up a small number of times. CDR3 sequence reads: CASRGANTGELFF. In nucleotides, the CDR3 is TGTGCCAGCAGGGGGGCGAACACCGGGGAGCTGTTTTTT. The genes are TRBV6-1 and TRBJ2-2; either TRBD1 or TRBD2 may supply D (5 bases each). This CDR3 has 13 amino acids. V lost 6 bases to trimming and J lost 0 bases, with 5 bases between them. The germline gives CDR1 MNHNS, CDR2 SASEGT.

The chain is built from TRBV2 and TRBJ2-1; no definite D call. V shed 7 bases and J shed 6 bases, with 13 bases lying between them. CDR1 SNHLY and CDR2 FYNNEI come from the germline V gene. This CDR3 is 13 amino acids long. The CDR3 DNA reads as TGTGCCAGCACCCCGGGCGGCGGCAATGAGCAGTTCTTC. The encoded protein is CASTPGGGNEQFF. The full variable domain, completed using reference TRBV2 and TRBJ2-1, is EPEVTQTPSHQVTQMGQEVILRCVPISNHLYFYWYRQILGQKVEFLVSFYNNEISEKSEIFDDQFSVERPDGSNFTLKIRSTKLEDSAMYFCASTPGGGNEQFFGPGTRLTVL.

This rearrangement joins TRBV20-1 to TRBJ2-3; 9 bases are a match to TRBD2. This CDR3 spans 14 amino acids. Germline CDR1 and CDR2: DFQATT and SNEGSKA (reference sequence). CDR3 region: CQARLAGITDTQYF. For the CDR3, the DNA is TGCCAAGCCCGGCTAGCGGGAATAACAGATACGCAGTATTTT.

CDR3: CAISDRVFFGYGYTF. CDR3 in DNA: TGTGCCATCAGTGACAGAGTTTTCTTTGGCTATGGCTACACCTTC. V is TRBV10-3 and J is TRBJ1-2; D is uncertain. The germline V gene encodes CDR1 ENHRY and CDR2 SYGVKD. The CDR3 totals 15 residues. Trimming shortened V by 3 bases and J by 4 bases, and 15 bases separated the two germline ends.

This clonotype was detected many times. The chain employs TRBV28 and TRBJ2-3, with D unclear. Trimming removed 6 bases from V and 2 bases from J, with 12 bases in between. The CDR3 consists of 14 residues. The germline gives CDR1 MDHEN, CDR2 SYDVKM. CDR3 DNA: TGTGCCAGCAGCCTGCCTCTAGTCACAGATACGCAGTATTTT. Translation: CASSLPLVTDTQYF.

The chain employs TRBV7-2 and TRBJ1-4; D unclear. The germline V gene has CDR1 SGHTA and CDR2 FQGNSA. The CDR3 loop spans 15 amino acids. V lost 5 bases and J lost 4, with 14 bases in between. The CDR3 loop reads CASSPRVDYNEKLFF. For the CDR3, the DNA is TGTGCCAGCAGCCCAAGGGTGGACTATAATGAAAAACTGTTTTTT. Based on the CDR3 plus reference TRBV7-2 and TRBJ1-4, the full variable domain is GAGVSQSPSNKVTEKGKDVELRCDPISGHTALYWYRQSLGQGLEFLIYFQGNSAPDKSGLPSDRFSAERTGGSVSTLTIQRTQQEDSAVYLCASSPRVDYNEKLFFGSGTQLSVL.

This clonotype was counted at least ten times. The J gene is TRBJ2-1, the V gene TRBV5-1; TRBD2 might be the D (6 bases). V was trimmed by 0 bases and J by 4 bases, leaving 11 bases between them. CDR1 SGHRS and CDR2 YFSETQ come from the germline V gene. This CDR3 is 15 amino acids long. CDR3 coding DNA: TGCGCCAGCAGCTTGGAAGCGAGCGGGTACAATGAGCAGTTCTTC. It encodes CASSLEASGYNEQFF.

This clonotype was detected only a few times. V gene TRBV29-1 combines with J gene TRBJ2-7; tentative D call: TRBD2 (5 bases). This CDR3 spans 12 amino acids. Per germline, CDR1 SQVTM and CDR2 ANQGSEA. Trimming took off 1 base at V and 9 bases at J, with 13 bases between the two ends. The CDR3, as DNA: TGCAGCGTTGAAGCACCTGCGGCGGGGCAGTACTTC. It is translated as CSVEAPAAGQYF.

The chain carries TRBV7-7 and TRBJ2-3; the D gene is possibly TRBD2 (5 bases). Germline V gene data show CDR1 as SSHAT and CDR2 as FNYEAQ (reference sequence). This CDR3 contains 13 residues. V was clipped by 3 bases and J by 6 bases, with 10 bases between them. CDR3 nucleotide sequence: TGTGCCAGCAGCTTGGGGAGCAGGGATACGCAGTATTTT. This gives the protein CASSLGSRDTQYF.

This clonotype was counted ten times or more. The rearrangement links TRBV29-1 to TRBJ2-7; 7 bases line up with TRBD1. The CDR3 loop spans 13 amino acids. The junction had 9 bases not matched to a gene; V was cut back by 6 bases and J by 4 bases. The V gene's germline CDR1 is SQVTM and CDR2 ANQGSEA. CDR3 nucleotides: TGCAGCGTCAATGGACAGGCCAGATACGAGCAGTACTTC. Encoded protein: CSVNGQARYEQYF.

This clonotype has a count of ten or more. The chain links TRBV5-1 to TRBJ1-6; D is perhaps TRBD1 (5 bases). With 3 bases removed from V and 8 bases from J, the gap between germline ends came to 15 bases. CDR1 and CDR2 (germline): SGHRS, YFSETQ. The CDR3 has 15 amino acids. As DNA, the CDR3 is TGCGCCAGCAGCTGGCCGGGGGACGGGGATTCACCCCTCCACTTT. Encoded protein: CASSWPGDGDSPLHF. The whole variable domain, remainder taken from reference TRBV5-1 and TRBJ1-6, is KAGVTQTPRYLIKTRGQQVTLSCSPISGHRSVSWYQQTPGQGLQFLFEYFSETQRNKGNFPGRFSGRQFSNSRSEMNVSTLELGDSALYLCASSWPGDGDSPLHFGNGTRLTVT.

This chain connects TRBV7-2 to TRBJ2-5; 7 bases are shared with TRBD2. CDR3 length: 15 amino acids. The V segment lost 1 base and the J segment 5 bases; nucleotides outside the gene matches: 7. The germline gives CDR1 SGHTA, CDR2 FQGNSA. DNA of the CDR3: TGTGCCAGCAGCTTAGTTTGGGGGGGAGTCGAGACCCAGTACTTC. Translating gives CASSLVWGGVETQYF.

This clonotype was picked up a small number of times. J is TRBJ2-1 and V is TRBV18; TRBD2 is a possible D gene (6 bases). Germline CDR1 KGHSH, CDR2 LQKENI. CDR3 length equals 14 residues. Trimming removed 5 bases at V and 4 bases at J, with 12 bases between. The CDR3 region has the DNA TGTGCCAGCTCATACGGGAGTATTTACAATGAGCAGTTCTTC. Amino acid sequence: CASSYGSIYNEQFF.

This clonotype has more than one count but fewer than ten. The chain recombines TRBV12-3 or TRBV12-4 with TRBJ2-7; no definite D call. V was pared by 3 bases and J by 3 bases, with 12 bases between. The CDR3 is 14 residues long. The CDR3 sequence: CASSFIGSRYEQYF. CDR3 nucleotide sequence: TGTGCCAGCAGTTTTATCGGCAGTCGCTACGAGCAGTACTTC.

This clonotype was found a few times. The chain uses TRBV6-1 and TRBJ2-7; 9 nucleotides agree with TRBD1. Trimming removed 6 bases from V and 0 bases from J; junction bases left unmatched: 3. Germline CDR1 MNHNS, CDR2 SASEGT. CDR3 length: 14 amino acids. CDR3 coding DNA: TGTGCCAGCAGAGGGACAGGGAACTCCTACGAGCAGTACTTC. Translated: CASRGTGNSYEQYF.

The chain uses TRBV15 and TRBJ1-4; 9 nucleotides align to TRBD1. The trim removed 0 bases at V and 7 bases at J, leaving 6 bases unmatched. Germline assignment: CDR1 LNHNV and CDR2 YYDKDF (reference sequence). The CDR3 contains 16 residues. The CDR3 protein is CATSRDPTGGSEKLFF. The CDR3 coding sequence is TGTGCCACCAGCAGAGATCCGACAGGGGGAAGTGAAAAACTGTTTTTT.

This clonotype was counted a few times. CDR3 DNA: TGCGCCAGCAGCCCGTGGTTTAGCGGGAGCAACGAGCAGTACTTC. Its protein product is CASSPWFSGSNEQYF. The V gene is TRBV4-1, the J gene TRBJ2-7; 9 positions agree with TRBD2. The CDR3 consists of 15 residues. Germline CDR1 is MGHRA and CDR2 is YSYEKL. With V trimmed by 4 bases and J by 5 bases, 9 bases remained unmatched.

The chain uses TRBV12-3 or TRBV12-4 and TRBJ2-3, with D tentatively TRBD2 (6 bases). V was clipped by 6 bases and J by 2 bases, with 12 bases between them. This CDR3 contains 14 residues. The CDR3 DNA reads as TGTGCCAGCAGGGAGGGGTCTTCCACAGATACGCAGTATTTT. Translation gives CASREGSSTDTQYF.

This clonotype was counted many times. This chain uses TRBV21-1 with TRBJ2-7. TRBV21-1 is a documented pseudogene. CDR3 length: 10 amino acids. Here the CDR3 DNA reads TGTGCCAGCAGGGGTGACGAGCAGTACTTC. It translates to CASRGDEQYF.